Shown below are 19 T cell receptor beta chains from a single sample sequenced in a study of blood T cell repertoires in COVID-19. Clones were read by immunoSEQ multiplex PCR, and TCRdb kept only the in-frame ones, dropping some. The sample includes around 110,000 clones, roughly 86% of them seen just once. Source material: peripheral blood. These receptor sequences come from a man aged 35-49 years with acute or convalescent COVID-19.

This sequence joins TRBV2 and TRBJ1-1; no clear D gene. The CDR3 runs 13 residues. Trimming left V 3 bases short and J 1 base short, with 6 bases between. Germline V gives CDR1 SNHLY, CDR2 FYNNEI. The CDR3 region is CASSDWANTEAFF. In nucleotides, the CDR3 is TGTGCCAGCAGTGATTGGGCGAACACTGAAGCTTTCTTT.

The genes are TRBV19 and TRBJ1-1; 7 nucleotides line up with TRBD1. CDR1 is LNHDA and CDR2 is SQIVND in the germline V gene (reference sequence). After removal of 4 bases from V and 4 bases from J, the junction contained 6 bases not matched to a gene. The CDR3 consists of 14 residues. The CDR3 spells CASSNRQGSTEAFF. In DNA form, the CDR3 reads TGTGCCAGTAGTAATCGACAGGGCTCCACTGAAGCTTTCTTT.

The chain has TRBV6-1 and TRBJ1-5; D remains ambiguous. The CDR3 consists of 17 residues. V dropped 4 bases and J dropped 0 bases, with 16 bases sitting between them. The germline CDR1 and CDR2 sequences are MNHNS and SASEGT. The CDR3 sequence: CASSGPFGEVSNQPQHF. The DNA for the CDR3 is TGTGCCAGCAGTGGGCCCTTTGGGGAGGTTAGCAATCAGCCCCAGCATTTT.

Here the CDR3 reads CASTELRPRSAGELFF. The CDR3 DNA reads TGTGCCAGCACCGAACTAAGGCCCCGGTCGGCCGGGGAGCTGTTTTTT. This chain uses TRBV7-9 with TRBJ2-2; D is uncertain. The germline V gene encodes CDR1 SEHNR and CDR2 FQNEAQ (reference sequence). V was cut by 7 bases and J by 6 bases, with 21 bases left in between. The CDR3 sequence is 16 residues long.

This chain connects TRBV21-1 to TRBJ2-5; the table calls TRBD2, which could not be checked here. TRBV21-1 represents a pseudogene. CDR3 size: 14 residues. CDR3 in amino acids: CAAVRSEAYETQYF. The CDR3 region has the DNA TGTGCCGCGGTCCGGTCGGAGGCATACGAGACCCAGTACTTC.

V gene TRBV12-3 or TRBV12-4 combines with J gene TRBJ1-1; tentative D call: TRBD1 (5 bases). Deletions cut 5 bases from V and 3 bases from J, with 10 bases between. The CDR3 has 13 amino acids. The CDR3 bases are TGTGCCAGCAGTCTCACAGGTTACACTGAAGCTTTCTTT. Protein: CASSLTGYTEAFF.

V usage is TRBV6-5 and J usage is TRBJ1-1, with 8 bases that match TRBD1. After removal of 10 bases from V and 1 base from J, the junction contained 8 bases not matched to a gene. The CDR3 runs 14 residues. Germline CDR1 and CDR2: MNHEY and SVGAGI. CDR3 nucleotide sequence: TGTGCCACCTACAGAACAGGGGGGAACACTGAAGCTTTCTTT. This sequence encodes CATYRTGGNTEAFF.

The chain carries TRBV10-2 and TRBJ2-1; 12 positions match TRBD2. The CDR3 is 16 residues long. With V trimmed by 2 bases and J by 9 bases, 8 bases remained unmatched. The germline V gene has CDR1 WSHSY and CDR2 SAAADI. CDR3 region: CASSETSGGFLGEQFF. The CDR3 DNA follows: TGCGCCAGCAGTGAGACTAGCGGGGGGTTTTTGGGTGAGCAGTTCTTC.

The chain uses TRBV27 and TRBJ1-5; 9 bases are a match to TRBD1. CDR1 and CDR2 from the germline V gene are MNHEY and SMNVEV (reference sequence). The length of the CDR3 is 14 residues. Trimming at V came to 5 bases and at J to 6 bases, leaving 5 bases not matched to a gene. CDR3 nucleotide sequence: TGTGCCAGCAGTGCCGGGACAGGGATTCAGCCCCAGCATTTT. Its protein is CASSAGTGIQPQHF.

CDR3 in amino acids: CASSLGPSGGDTGELFF. The CDR3 DNA reads as TGCGCCAGCAGCCTCGGACCCTCAGGGGGCGACACCGGGGAGCTGTTTTTT. This chain uses TRBV5-1 with TRBJ2-2; 8 nucleotides align to TRBD1. Germline CDR1 and CDR2: SGHRS and YFSETQ. The CDR3 is 17 residues long. J lost 3 bases, V lost 4 bases, and 11 bases had no gene match.

CDR3 in DNA: TGTGCCTGGTCGGGTGCTAACTATGGCTACACCTTC. Translating gives CAWSGANYGYTF. The chain is built from TRBV30 and TRBJ1-2, with D hard to call. From germline, CDR1 is GTSNPN and CDR2 SVGIG (reference sequence). V was cut by 5 bases and J by 0 bases, with 7 bases left in between. CDR3 length: 12 amino acids.

The V and J genes are TRBV24-1 and TRBJ1-4; TRBD1 matches at 10 bases. With V trimmed by 5 bases and J by 7 bases, 9 bases remained unmatched. The germline gives CDR1 KGHDR, CDR2 SFDVKD. The CDR3 extends over 16 amino acids. In DNA, the CDR3 is TGTGCCACCAGTGCCGTAACCGGGACAGGGGTTGAAAAACTGTTTTTT. Its protein product is CATSAVTGTGVEKLFF.

The genes are TRBV6-5 and TRBJ1-2; the D gene is possibly TRBD1 (6 bases). Trimming left V 6 bases short and J 2 bases short, with 16 bases between. CDR1 is MNHEY and CDR2 is SVGAGI in the germline V gene. The CDR3 loop spans 15 amino acids. The CDR3 sequence is CASRRTQGVNYGYTF. The DNA of the CDR3 is TGTGCCAGCAGGAGAACACAGGGAGTAAACTATGGCTACACCTTC.

The chain has TRBV7-9 and TRBJ2-1; 7 bases agree with TRBD2. Germline CDR1 reads SEHNR; CDR2 reads FQNEAQ (reference sequence). The V gene end was trimmed by 2 bases and the J gene end by 3 bases; junction bases not matched to a gene: 4. The CDR3 covers 15 residues. The CDR3 reads CASSLWEGVYNEQFF. In DNA form, the CDR3 reads TGTGCCAGCAGCTTATGGGAGGGAGTCTACAATGAGCAGTTCTTC.

This chain connects TRBV6-5 to TRBJ1-2; D is perhaps TRBD1 (5 bases). Trimming removed 0 bases at V and 3 bases at J, with 14 bases between. The CDR3 sequence is 16 residues long. CDR1 and CDR2 from the germline V gene are MNHEY and SVGAGI. DNA for the CDR3: TGTGCCAGCAGTTACTCGATACCAGGGTGGGACTATGGCTACACCTTC. Protein sequence: CASSYSIPGWDYGYTF.

CDR3 in amino acids: CASSEYRGAEAFF. In DNA form, the CDR3 reads TGTGCCAGCAGTGAGTACAGGGGGGCTGAAGCTTTCTTT. The rearrangement links TRBV6-4 to TRBJ1-1; 8 bases fit TRBD1. The CDR3 is 13 residues long. Trimming removed 3 bases from V and 6 bases from J; junction bases left unmatched: 3. From germline, CDR1 is MRHNA and CDR2 SNTAGT.

The chain uses TRBV28 and TRBJ2-5; 9 bases line up with TRBD1. The length of the CDR3 is 16 residues. In germline, CDR1 is MDHEN, CDR2 SYDVKM. J gave up 3 bases and V 5 bases, and 10 bases lay outside the gene matches. The CDR3 DNA is TGTGCCAGCAGTGCACCCGGGACAGGGAAGGAAGAGACCCAGTACTTC. Residues: CASSAPGTGKEETQYF.

The V call is TRBV27, the J call TRBJ2-3; D call uncertain. Trimming removed 2 bases from V and 0 bases from J, with 6 bases in between. Germline V gene sequence: CDR1 MNHEY, CDR2 SMNVEV (reference sequence). CDR3 length: 14 amino acids. The CDR3 reads CASSLGLSTDTQYF. CDR3 nucleotides: TGTGCCAGCAGTTTAGGGCTTAGCACAGATACGCAGTATTTT.

V is TRBV27 and J is TRBJ1-2; TRBD1 aligns across 8 bases. CDR3 length: 16 residues. The germline V gene encodes CDR1 MNHEY and CDR2 SMNVEV (reference sequence). V shed 7 bases and J 1 base; nucleotides not matched to a gene: 11. CDR3 protein: CASKPKGQDHNYGYTF. DNA of the CDR3: TGTGCCAGCAAACCAAAGGGACAGGACCATAACTATGGCTACACCTTC.